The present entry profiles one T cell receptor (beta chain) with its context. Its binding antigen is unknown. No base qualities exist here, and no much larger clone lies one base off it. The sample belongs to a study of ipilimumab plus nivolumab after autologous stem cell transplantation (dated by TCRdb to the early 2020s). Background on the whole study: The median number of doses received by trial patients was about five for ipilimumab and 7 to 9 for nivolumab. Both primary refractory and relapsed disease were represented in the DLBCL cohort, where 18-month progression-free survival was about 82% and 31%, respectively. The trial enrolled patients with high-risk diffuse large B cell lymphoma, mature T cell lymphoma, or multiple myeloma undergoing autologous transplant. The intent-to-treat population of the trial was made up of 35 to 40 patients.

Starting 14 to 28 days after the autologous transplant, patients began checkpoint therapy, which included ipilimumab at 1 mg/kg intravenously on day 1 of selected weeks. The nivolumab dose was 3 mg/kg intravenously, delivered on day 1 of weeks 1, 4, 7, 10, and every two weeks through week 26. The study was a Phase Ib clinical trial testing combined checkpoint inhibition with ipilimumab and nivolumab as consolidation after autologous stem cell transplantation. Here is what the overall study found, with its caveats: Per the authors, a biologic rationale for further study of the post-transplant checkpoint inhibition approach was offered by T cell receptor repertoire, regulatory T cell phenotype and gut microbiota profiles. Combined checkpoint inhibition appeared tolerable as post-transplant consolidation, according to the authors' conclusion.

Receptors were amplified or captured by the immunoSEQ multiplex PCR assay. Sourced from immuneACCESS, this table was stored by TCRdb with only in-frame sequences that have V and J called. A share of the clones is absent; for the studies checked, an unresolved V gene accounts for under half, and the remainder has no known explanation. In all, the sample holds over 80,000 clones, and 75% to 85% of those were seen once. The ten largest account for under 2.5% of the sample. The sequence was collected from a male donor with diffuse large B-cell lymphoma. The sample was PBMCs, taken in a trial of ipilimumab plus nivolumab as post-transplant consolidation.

The nucleotide sequence is TGTGCCAGCAGCTTAACAGGGGGACCCTACGAGCAGTACTTC. The resulting protein is CASSLTGGPYEQYF. This chain is built from TRBV5-6 and TRBJ2-7; the junction holds 8 bases that match TRBD1. Trimming takes 2 bases off V and 2 bases off J; junction bases not matched to a gene: 3. The germline V gene specifies SGHDT as CDR1 and YYEEEE as CDR2. Its CDR3 holds 14 amino acids, cysteine through phenylalanine. Only CDR3 DNA is held: 42 bases, read in frame from base 1.